This section outlines one T cell receptor (beta chain) sequence together with its context. Its matching antigen is unknown. The repertoire was sequenced with immunoSEQ multiplex PCR; TCRdb's copy has only in-frame clones and lacks some. The sample consists of about 98,000 clones, roughly 87% of them appearing once. The data belong to a study of cytomegalovirus exposure and HLA in healthy donors. General study points: Rarity characterized most TCR sequences, yet some public TCRs appeared in many donors. Specificity for CMV antigens was confirmed in vitro for a few of the CMV-associated chains.

With V trimmed by 4 bases and J by 4 bases, 10 bases remained unmatched. The V gene's germline CDR1 is SGHDT and CDR2 YYEEEE. This CDR3 is built from 15 residues. The chain recombines TRBV5-6 with TRBJ2-7; TRBD1 agrees at 8 bases. This receptor was identified in a woman in her 30s in good health and CMV-seronegative. The sequencing sample was made of PBMCs. The CDR3 nucleotides are TGTGCCAGCAGCCGAGTTGGCAGGGGGCTATACGAGCAGTACTTC. Protein product: CASSRVGRGLYEQYF.